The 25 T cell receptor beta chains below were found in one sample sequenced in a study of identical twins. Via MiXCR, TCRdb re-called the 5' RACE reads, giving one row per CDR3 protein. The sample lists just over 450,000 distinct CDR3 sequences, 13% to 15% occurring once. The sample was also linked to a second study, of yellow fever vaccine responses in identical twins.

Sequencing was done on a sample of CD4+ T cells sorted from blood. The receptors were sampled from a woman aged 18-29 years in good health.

In DNA, the CDR3 is TGTGCCAGCAGTTATCGGGAGGGGGCCGCCTACGAGCAGTACTTC. It translates to CASSYREGAAYEQYF. The chain recombines TRBV6-5 with TRBJ2-7; perhaps TRBD2 as D (8 bases). The CDR3 loop spans 15 amino acids. Looked up from germline, CDR1 is MNHEY and CDR2 is SVGAGI. The ends were cut back, 3 bases at V and 2 bases at J, with 14 bases in the middle.

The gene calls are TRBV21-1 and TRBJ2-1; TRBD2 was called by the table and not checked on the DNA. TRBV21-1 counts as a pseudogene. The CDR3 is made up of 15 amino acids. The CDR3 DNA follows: TGTGCCAGCAGCAATCAAGTCCGGAGTTACAATGAGCAGTTCTTC. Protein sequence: CASSNQVRSYNEQFF.

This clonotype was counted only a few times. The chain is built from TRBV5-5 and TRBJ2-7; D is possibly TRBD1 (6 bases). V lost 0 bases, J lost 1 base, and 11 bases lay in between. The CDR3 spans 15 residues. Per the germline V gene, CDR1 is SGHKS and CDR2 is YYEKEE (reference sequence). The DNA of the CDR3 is TGTGCCAGCAGCTTGGCCCCGGACAGTTCCTACGAGCAGTACTTC. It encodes CASSLAPDSSYEQYF.

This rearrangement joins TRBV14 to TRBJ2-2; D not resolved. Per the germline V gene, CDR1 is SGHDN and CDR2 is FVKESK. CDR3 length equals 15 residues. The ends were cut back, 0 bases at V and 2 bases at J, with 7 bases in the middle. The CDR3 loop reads CASSQESVNTGELFF. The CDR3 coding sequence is TGTGCCAGCAGCCAAGAATCGGTTAACACCGGGGAGCTGTTTTTT.

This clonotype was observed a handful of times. For the CDR3, the DNA is TGTGCCAGCAGTAAAACCGGGACCCAAGAGACCCAGTACTTC. Amino acid sequence: CASSKTGTQETQYF. The rearrangement links TRBV28 to TRBJ2-5; D may match TRBD1 or TRBD2 (5 bases each). The V and J ends lost 5 bases and 1 base respectively, with 11 bases between them. CDR1 is MDHEN and CDR2 is SYDVKM in the germline V gene. This CDR3 has 14 residues.

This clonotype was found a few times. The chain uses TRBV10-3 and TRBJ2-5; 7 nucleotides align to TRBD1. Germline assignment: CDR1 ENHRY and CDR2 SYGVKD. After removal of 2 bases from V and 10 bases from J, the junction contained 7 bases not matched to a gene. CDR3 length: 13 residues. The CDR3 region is CAISEPDRKDQYF. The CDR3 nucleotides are TGTGCCATCAGTGAGCCGGACAGGAAAGACCAGTACTTC.

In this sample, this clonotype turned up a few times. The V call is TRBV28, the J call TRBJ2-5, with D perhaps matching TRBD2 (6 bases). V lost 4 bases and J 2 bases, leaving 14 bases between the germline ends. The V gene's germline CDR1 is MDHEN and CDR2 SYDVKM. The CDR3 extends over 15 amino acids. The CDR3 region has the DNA TGTGCCAGCAGTTACCCGCGGGGCGGACAAGAGACCCAGTACTTC. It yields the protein CASSYPRGGQETQYF. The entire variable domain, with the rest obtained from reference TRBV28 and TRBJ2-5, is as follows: DVKVTQSSRYLVKRTGEKVFLECVQDMDHENMFWYRQDPGLGLRLIYFSYDVKMKEKGDIPEGYSVSREKKERFSLILESASTNQTSMYLCASSYPRGGQETQYFGPGTRLLVL.

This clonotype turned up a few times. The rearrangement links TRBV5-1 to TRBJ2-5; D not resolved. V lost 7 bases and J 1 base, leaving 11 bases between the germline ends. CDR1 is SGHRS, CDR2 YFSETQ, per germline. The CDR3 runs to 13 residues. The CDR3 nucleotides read TGCGCCAGCCGGGCTGGGTCCCAAGAGACCCAGTACTTC. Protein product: CASRAGSQETQYF.

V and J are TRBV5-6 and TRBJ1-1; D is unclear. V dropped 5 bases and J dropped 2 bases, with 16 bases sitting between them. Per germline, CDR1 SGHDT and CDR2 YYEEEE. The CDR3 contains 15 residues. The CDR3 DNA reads TGTGCCAGCAGTCGGATAGACGCGGGAAACACTGAAGCTTTCTTT. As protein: CASSRIDAGNTEAFF. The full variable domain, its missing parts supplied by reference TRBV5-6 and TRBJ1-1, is DAGVTQSPTHLIKTRGQQVTLRCSPKSGHDTVSWYQQALGQGPQFIFQYYEEEERQRGNFPDRFSGHQFPNYSSELNVNALLLGDSALYLCASSRIDAGNTEAFFGQGTRLTVV.

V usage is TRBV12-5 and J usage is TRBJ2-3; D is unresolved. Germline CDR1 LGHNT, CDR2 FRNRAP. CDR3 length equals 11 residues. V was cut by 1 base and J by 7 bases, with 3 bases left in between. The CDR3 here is CASGLGYTQYF. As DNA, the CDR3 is TGTGCTAGTGGTTTGGGTTATACGCAGTATTTT.

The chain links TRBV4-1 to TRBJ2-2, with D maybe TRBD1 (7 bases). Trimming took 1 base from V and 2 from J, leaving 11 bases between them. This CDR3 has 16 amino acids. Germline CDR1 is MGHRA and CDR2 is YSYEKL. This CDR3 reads CASSQAGGSNTGELFF. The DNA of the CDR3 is TGCGCCAGCAGCCAAGCAGGGGGGAGTAACACCGGGGAGCTGTTTTTT.

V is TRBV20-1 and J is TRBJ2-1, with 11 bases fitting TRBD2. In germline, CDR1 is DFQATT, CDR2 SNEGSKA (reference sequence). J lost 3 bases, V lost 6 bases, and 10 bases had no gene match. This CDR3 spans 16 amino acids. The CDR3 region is CSAASRGTSGYNEQFF. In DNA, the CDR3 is TGCAGTGCCGCTTCCCGGGGGACTAGCGGCTACAATGAGCAGTTCTTC.

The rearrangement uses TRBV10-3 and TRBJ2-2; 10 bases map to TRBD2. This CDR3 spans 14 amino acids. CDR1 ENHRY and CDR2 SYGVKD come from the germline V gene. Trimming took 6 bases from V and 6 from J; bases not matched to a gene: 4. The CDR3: CAISNGLAAGELFF. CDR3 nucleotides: TGTGCCATCAGCAATGGACTAGCGGCCGGGGAGCTGTTTTTT.

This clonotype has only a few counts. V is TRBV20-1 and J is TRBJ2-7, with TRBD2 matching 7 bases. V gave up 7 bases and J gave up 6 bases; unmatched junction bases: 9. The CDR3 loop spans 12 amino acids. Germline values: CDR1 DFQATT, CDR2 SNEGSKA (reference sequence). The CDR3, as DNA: TGCAGTGTTATCGCGGGAGTGTCCGAGCAGTACTTC. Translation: CSVIAGVSEQYF.

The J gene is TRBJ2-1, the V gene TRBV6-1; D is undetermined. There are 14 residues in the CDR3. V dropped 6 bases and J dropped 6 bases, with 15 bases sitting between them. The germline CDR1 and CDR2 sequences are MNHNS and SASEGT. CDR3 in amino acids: CASRPKAQSNEQFF. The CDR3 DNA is TGTGCCAGCAGGCCTAAGGCCCAGTCCAATGAGCAGTTCTTC.

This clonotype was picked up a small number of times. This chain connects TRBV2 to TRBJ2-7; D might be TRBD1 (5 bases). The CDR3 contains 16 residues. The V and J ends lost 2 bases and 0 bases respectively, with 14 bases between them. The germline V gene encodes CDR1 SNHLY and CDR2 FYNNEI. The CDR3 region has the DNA TGTGCCAGCAGTGAAAGGGGTTCCTTGAGCTCCTACGAGCAGTACTTC. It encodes CASSERGSLSSYEQYF.

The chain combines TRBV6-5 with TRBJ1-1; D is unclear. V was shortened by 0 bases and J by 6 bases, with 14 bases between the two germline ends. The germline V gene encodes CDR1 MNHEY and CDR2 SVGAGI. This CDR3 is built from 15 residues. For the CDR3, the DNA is TGTGCCAGCAGTTACTCGAGATTGAAGAGGGCTGAAGCTTTCTTT. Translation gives CASSYSRLKRAEAFF.

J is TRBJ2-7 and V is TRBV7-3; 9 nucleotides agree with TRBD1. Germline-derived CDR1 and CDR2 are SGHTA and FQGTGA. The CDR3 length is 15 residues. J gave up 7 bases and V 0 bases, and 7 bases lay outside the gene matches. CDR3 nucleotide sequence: TGTGCCAGCAGCTTAACCGGGACAGGGTCCTGGGAGCAGTACTTC. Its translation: CASSLTGTGSWEQYF.

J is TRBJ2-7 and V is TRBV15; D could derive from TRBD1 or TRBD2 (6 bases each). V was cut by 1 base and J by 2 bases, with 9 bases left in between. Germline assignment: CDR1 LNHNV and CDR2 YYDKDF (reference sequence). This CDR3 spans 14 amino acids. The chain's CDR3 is CATSRVRGPYEQYF. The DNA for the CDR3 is TGTGCCACCAGCAGAGTCCGGGGGCCCTACGAGCAGTACTTC.

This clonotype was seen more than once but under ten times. The CDR3 region is CASSQPGLAANSYEQYF. The CDR3, as DNA: TGTGCCAGCAGCCAGCCCGGACTAGCGGCGAACTCCTACGAGCAGTACTTC. The rearrangement joins TRBV3-1 to TRBJ2-7, with 10 nucleotides matching TRBD2. Trimming removed 3 bases from V and 0 bases from J; junction bases left unmatched: 8. CDR1 and CDR2 (germline): LGHDT, YNNKEL (reference sequence). CDR3 size: 17 residues.

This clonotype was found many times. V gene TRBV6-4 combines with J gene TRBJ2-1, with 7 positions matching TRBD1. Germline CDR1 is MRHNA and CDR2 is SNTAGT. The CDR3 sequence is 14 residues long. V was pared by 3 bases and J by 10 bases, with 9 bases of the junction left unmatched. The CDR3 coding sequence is TGTGCCAGCAGTGAAGGGGGCGCGCGACCAGAGCAGTTCTTC. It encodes CASSEGGARPEQFF.

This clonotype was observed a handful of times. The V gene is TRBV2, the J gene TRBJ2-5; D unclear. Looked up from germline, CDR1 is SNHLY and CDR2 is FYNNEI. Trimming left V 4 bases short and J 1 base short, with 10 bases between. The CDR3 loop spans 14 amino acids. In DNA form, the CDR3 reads TGTGCCAGCAGTGGTGCCCAAGGCCAAGAGACCCAGTACTTC. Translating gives CASSGAQGQETQYF.

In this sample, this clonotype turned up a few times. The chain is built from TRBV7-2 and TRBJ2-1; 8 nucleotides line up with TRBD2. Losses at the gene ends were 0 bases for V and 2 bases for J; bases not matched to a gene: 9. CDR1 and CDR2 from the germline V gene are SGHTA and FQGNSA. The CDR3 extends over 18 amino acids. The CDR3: CASSLASGRPSTYNEQFF. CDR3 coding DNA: TGTGCCAGCAGCTTAGCCAGCGGGAGACCATCCACCTACAATGAGCAGTTCTTC.

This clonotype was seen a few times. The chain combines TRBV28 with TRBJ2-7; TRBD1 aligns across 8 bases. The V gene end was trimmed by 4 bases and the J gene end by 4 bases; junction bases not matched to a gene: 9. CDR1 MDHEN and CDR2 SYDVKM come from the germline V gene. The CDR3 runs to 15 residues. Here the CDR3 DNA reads TGTGCCAGCAGTTCGGGGGCAGGGGGCGATTACGAGCAGTACTTC. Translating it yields CASSSGAGGDYEQYF.

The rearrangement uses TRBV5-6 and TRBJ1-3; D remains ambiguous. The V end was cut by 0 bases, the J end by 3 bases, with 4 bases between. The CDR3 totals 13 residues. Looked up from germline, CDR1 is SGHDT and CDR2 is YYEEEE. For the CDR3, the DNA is TGTGCCAGCAGCTTGGATGTTGGAAACACCATATATTTT. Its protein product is CASSLDVGNTIYF.